Sequencing of this T cell receptor beta chain was carried out in a study of T cells in localized non-small cell lung cancer. Study observations and caveats: Longer overall survival was linked to higher blood T cell density. Heterogeneity is still possible, as just one tumor region was sequenced. Uninvolved adjacent lung showed higher T cell clonality than tumor. Detection in adjacent lung was observed for a median about 50 of the top 100 tumor clones.

This clone is categorized as large (0.1 to 1%). Antigen: not known. Repertoires were generated with immunoSEQ multiplex PCR, while TCRdb's copy carries only in-frame clones and drops some. This sample yields roughly 1,600 clones, of which 27% are seen a single time; around 12% belongs to the top ten. The source material was lung tumor tissue, sampled before any cancer treatment. This clonotype was obtained from a female donor older than 55 with stage II lung adenocarcinoma.

CDR3 in amino acids: CASSPASDSYEQYF. CDR3 coding DNA: TGTGCCAGCTCACCTGCTTCGGACTCCTACGAGCAGTACTTC. V usage is TRBV18 and J usage is TRBJ2-7, with D uncertain. This CDR3 has 14 residues. Germline loops: CDR1 KGHSH, CDR2 LQKENI. Deletions cut 3 bases from V and 0 bases from J, with 9 bases between.